A single sample gave rise to the 7 T cell receptor beta chains below, sequenced in a study of cytomegalovirus exposure and HLA in healthy donors. The PCR made use of 60 Vbeta and 13 Jbeta primers. Assay used: immunoSEQ multiplex PCR; TCRdb lists only in-frame clones, some missing. The sample gives 120,000 or so clones, around three quarters of which show up once; roughly 2% is in the top ten. Input material: PBMCs. These receptors all stem from a young man in good health and CMV-seronegative.

This chain connects TRBV7-3 to TRBJ2-1, with 13 bases aligning to TRBD2. J gave up 0 bases and V 5 bases, and 4 bases lay outside the gene matches. The germline gives CDR1 SGHTA, CDR2 FQGTGA. The CDR3 contains 17 residues. The CDR3 region is CASSMTSGRPSYNEQFF. CDR3 DNA sequence: TGTGCCAGCAGCATGACTAGCGGGAGGCCCTCCTACAATGAGCAGTTCTTC.

This chain connects TRBV29-1 to TRBJ2-3; 7 nucleotides line up with TRBD2. The V gene end was trimmed by 6 bases and the J gene end by 1 base; junction bases not matched to a gene: 7. Per the germline V gene, CDR1 is SQVTM and CDR2 is ANQGSEA. The CDR3 totals 14 residues. The chain's CDR3 is CSVRRGVGTDTQYF. CDR3 coding DNA: TGCAGCGTCCGCCGGGGGGTTGGCACAGATACGCAGTATTTT.

The rearrangement joins TRBV28 to TRBJ2-6; possibly TRBD1 for D (6 bases). CDR1 MDHEN and CDR2 SYDVKM come from the germline V gene. V was clipped by 6 bases and J by 2 bases, with 23 bases between them. CDR3 length: 19 residues. The CDR3 is CASRYLTMNRETGANVLTF. In nucleotides, the CDR3 is TGTGCCAGCAGGTACCTAACTATGAACAGGGAAACTGGGGCCAACGTCCTGACTTTC.

The chain joins TRBV18 to TRBJ2-2; the match to TRBD1 covers 7 bases. CDR3 length equals 17 residues. V dropped 0 bases and J dropped 0; count of bases not matched to a gene: 4. The germline CDR1 and CDR2 sequences are KGHSH and LQKENI. The CDR3 DNA reads as TGTGCCAGCTCACCACCGGTGACAGGGACGAACACCGGGGAGCTGTTTTTT. It yields the protein CASSPPVTGTNTGELFF.

The chain combines TRBV4-3 with TRBJ1-2, with D tentatively TRBD1 (5 bases). The V and J ends lost 4 bases and 4 bases respectively, with 22 bases between them. Germline CDR1 reads LGHNA; CDR2 reads YSLEER. This CDR3 has 17 amino acids. DNA of the CDR3: TGCGCCAGCAGCCTCCTCTCGGGGGGGACGATGGGCTATGGCTACACCTTC. This encodes CASSLLSGGTMGYGYTF.

This rearrangement joins TRBV6-5 to TRBJ2-5; TRBD2 aligns across 16 bases. CDR1 MNHEY and CDR2 SVGAGI come from the germline V gene. This CDR3 is 16 amino acids long. With V trimmed by 4 bases and J by 6 bases, 5 bases remained unmatched. The CDR3 DNA reads TGTGCCAGCAGTTGGGGACTAGCGGGAGGGCGTAAGACCCAGTACTTC. Translation gives CASSWGLAGGRKTQYF.

This sequence joins TRBV30 and TRBJ2-3, with no clear D. Trimming removed 2 bases at V and 8 bases at J, with 8 bases between. The CDR3 is 11 residues long. Germline CDR1 GTSNPN, CDR2 SVGIG (reference sequence). Written as DNA, the CDR3 is TGTGCCTGGAGTATACGAGGTACGCAGTATTTT. Its protein is CAWSIRGTQYF.